This is a list of T cell receptor beta chains from one sample in a study of blood T cell repertoires in COVID-19. Repertoires were generated with immunoSEQ multiplex PCR, while TCRdb's copy carries only in-frame clones and drops some. This table holds 280,000 or so clones, about 91% found once. Sequencing was done on a sample of peripheral blood. These receptors all come from a woman between 55 and 75 years old with acute or convalescent COVID-19. CDR3s include the opening cysteine and the closing phenylalanine or tryptophan. D genes are given only for firm matches. Some rows have no size entry. The others give once, few or many, or a class for an expanded clone.

j_call v_call clone_size d_call cdr3_nt cdr3_aa
TRBJ1-5 TRBV6-5 - TRBD1 TGTGCCAGCAATCTGGGACAGGGCCCCCAGCCCCAGCATTTT CASNLGQGPQPQHF
TRBJ2-1 TRBV5-1 - TRBD1 TGCGCCAGCAGTTTAGGGGGCCCCCCCTACAATGAGCAGTTCTTC CASSLGGPPYNEQFF
TRBJ1-3 TRBV25-1 - - TGTGCCAGCAGTGAATCAGGCAGCGGACGAGGAAACACCATATATTTT CASSESGSGRGNTIYF
TRBJ2-7 TRBV6-5 - TRBD1 TGTGCCAGCAGCTCGACAGGGGAAGGGGGCGAGCAGTACTTC CASSSTGEGGEQYF
TRBJ1-1 TRBV5-1 - - TGCGCCAGCAGCCCTTTACAGGGATCGAACACTGAAGCTTTCTTT CASSPLQGSNTEAFF
TRBJ1-6 TRBV7-3 - - TGTGCCAGCAGCTTAAACCAGGGGCCCGCTTCACCCCTCCACTTT CASSLNQGPASPLHF
TRBJ2-7 TRBV19 - TRBD2 TGTGCCAGTGCAGCGGGAGGAACCTACGAGCAGTACTTC CASAAGGTYEQYF
TRBJ2-5 TRBV2 - TRBD2 TGTGCCAGCAGCGGACTAGCGGGGGGGTCAGAGACCCAGTACTTC CASSGLAGGSETQYF
TRBJ2-7 TRBV18 - - TGTGCCAGCTCACCACAGGGGGCTCCTGGGGGGGAGCAGTACTTC CASSPQGAPGGEQYF
TRBJ1-2 TRBV14 - - TGTGCCAGCAGCCAAGAAAGGGGAAGGAGTGGTGGCTACACCTTC CASSQERGRSGGYTF
TRBJ2-1 TRBV7-6 - - TGTGCCAGCAGCTTAGCGCGGGGCAGCTCCTACAATGAGCAGTTCTTC CASSLARGSSYNEQFF
TRBJ2-1 TRBV10-3 - TRBD2 TGTGCCAGTTCTAGCGGGAGTGAGAATGAGCAGTTCTTC CASSSGSENEQFF
TRBJ2-1 TRBV9 - TRBD2 TGTGCCAGCAGCCCAGAAGGTAGCGGGGGAGGGGAGCAGTTCTTC CASSPEGSGGGEQFF
TRBJ1-3 TRBV28 - - TGTGCCAGCAGTTTCGGCAGGGTCTCTGGAAACACCATATATTTT CASSFGRVSGNTIYF
TRBJ2-7 TRBV6-1 - TRBD1 TGTGCCAGCAGTGAAGCAGGGACAGGTACCTACGAGCAGTACTTC CASSEAGTGTYEQYF
TRBJ1-1 TRBV6-4 - TRBD1 TGTGCCAGCAGTGACTCGGGACAGGGAGACACTGAAGCTTTCTTT CASSDSGQGDTEAFF
TRBJ1-3 TRBV28 - - TGTGCCAGCTCAGCGGGGGGAATAAACACCATATATTTT CASSAGGINTIYF
TRBJ1-2 TRBV5-1 - - TGCGCCAGCAGCCCAACAAAGAACTATGGCTACACCTTC CASSPTKNYGYTF
TRBJ2-1 TRBV5-1 - - TGCGCCAGCAGAAAACAGGTGAGCTCCTACAATGAGCAGTTCTTC CASRKQVSSYNEQFF
TRBJ2-5 TRBV2 - TRBD1 TGTGCCAGCAGGGGGAGAGACAGGGTCCCAGAGACCCAGTACTTC CASRGRDRVPETQYF
TRBJ2-3 TRBV5-1 - TRBD2 TGCGCCAGCAGTCAAAGCGGGGGGGCCGCAGATACGCAGTATTTT CASSQSGGAADTQYF
TRBJ2-7 TRBV5-5 - - TGTGCCAGCAGCTTCGCGTCGAGGACAGCGGCTCACGAGCAGTACTTC CASSFASRTAAHEQYF
TRBJ2-2 TRBV7-2 - TRBD2 TGTGCCAGCACTCAAAGCGGGGGTGCCGGGGAGCTGTTTTTT CASTQSGGAGELFF
TRBJ1-1 TRBV18 once - TGTGCCAGCTCCGCCGGGGGTGGCACTGAAGCTTTCTTT CASSAGGGTEAFF
TRBJ1-1 TRBV28 once - TGTGCCAGCAGTTTATCAGGGGCCAAGAACACTGAAGCTTTCTTT CASSLSGAKNTEAFF
TRBJ1-2 TRBV9 - - TGTGCCAGCAGCGTAGCGGCAGGGTGGCACGGCTACACCTTC CASSVAAGWHGYTF
TRBJ2-3 TRBV24-1 - TRBD2 TGTGCCACCAGTCCCACTAGCGGGGGGGGATCAGATACGCAGTATTTT CATSPTSGGGSDTQYF
TRBJ2-2 TRBV7-3 - TRBD1 TGTGCCAGCAGCCCACAGGGGGCTTCGACCGGGGAGCTGTTTTTT CASSPQGASTGELFF
TRBJ1-2 TRBV5-8 - - TGTGCCAGCAGCCCGATCCGACAGGTTAGCTACACCTTC CASSPIRQVSYTF
TRBJ2-7 TRBV6-5 - TRBD1 TGTGCCAGCGGGGACAGGTTGGGGCGCGAGCAGTACTTC CASGDRLGREQYF
TRBJ1-6 TRBV5-1 - - TGCGCCAGCAGGCAGGACAGACCTAATTCACCCCTCCACTTT CASRQDRPNSPLHF
TRBJ2-1 TRBV18 - TRBD2 TGTGCCAGCTCACTCGGCGGGGGTTCCTACAATGAGCAGTTCTTC CASSLGGGSYNEQFF
TRBJ1-1 TRBV7-2 - TRBD1 TGTGCCAGCAGCTTATTACAGGGGAAGAGGGCTGAAGCTTTCTTT CASSLLQGKRAEAFF
TRBJ1-3 TRBV19 - TRBD1 TGTGCCAGTAGGACAGGGGGATACTCTGGAAACACCATATATTTT CASRTGGYSGNTIYF
TRBJ1-5 TRBV5-6 once - TGTGCCAGCAGCTTGGGTTTCGGGGGTTCTCAGCCCCAGCATTTT CASSLGFGGSQPQHF
TRBJ2-7 TRBV4-1 once TRBD1 TGCGCCAGCAGCCCCTTCGGGACAGCCCCTCGCGAGCAGTACTTC CASSPFGTAPREQYF
TRBJ2-7 TRBV11-1 - - TGTGCCAGCAGCAAGGGGCGTGATGGCAACGAGCAGTACTTC CASSKGRDGNEQYF
TRBJ1-1 TRBV19 - TRBD1 TGTGCCAGTAGTATCGAGGGCAGGGGGGACACTGAAGCTTTCTTT CASSIEGRGDTEAFF
TRBJ1-2 TRBV5-4 - TRBD1 TGTGCCAGCAGCGAAGGTTGGGGACAGGGGAGCGGCTACACCTTC CASSEGWGQGSGYTF
TRBJ2-7 TRBV9 - TRBD1 TGTGCCAGCAGCGTCGACGGGACAGAGTTCTACGAGCAGTACTTC CASSVDGTEFYEQYF
TRBJ1-5 TRBV2 - - TGTGCCAGCAGCAGGGAGGGGTTAAGCAATCAGCCCCAGCATTTT CASSREGLSNQPQHF
TRBJ2-7 TRBV3-1/TRBV3-2 - - TGTGCCAGCGGAGCCTACGAGCAGTACTTC CASGAYEQYF
TRBJ2-5 TRBV2 - TRBD2 TGTGCCAGCAGTGGGGGGGGACTAGCGGGAGGGCAGCAGTACTTC CASSGGGLAGGQQYF
TRBJ1-6 TRBV28 - - TGTGCCACGGCGGAATATAATTCACCCCTCCACTTT CATAEYNSPLHF
TRBJ2-5 TRBV10-3 - TRBD1 TGTGCCATCAGTGGACAGGGGCGAGAGACCCAGTACTTC CAISGQGRETQYF
TRBJ1-6 TRBV30 - - TGTGCCTGGAGTGTGACTGCTAATTCACCCCTCCACTTT CAWSVTANSPLHF
TRBJ1-5 TRBV7-3 few TRBD1 TGTGCCAGCAGCACAACAGGGGGCAATCAGCCCCAGCATTTT CASSTTGGNQPQHF
TRBJ2-1 TRBV9 - TRBD2 TGTGCCAGCAGCACCGGGACTAGCGGGGGGATGGATGAGCAGTTCTTC CASSTGTSGGMDEQFF
TRBJ1-2 TRBV7-9 - - TGTGCCAGCAGCTTCACAGCTGATGGCTACACCTTC CASSFTADGYTF